A selection of T cell receptor beta chains follows, all from one sample in a study of CD8 T cells in Susac syndrome. TCRdb re-analysed the immunoSEQ multiplex PCR reads in MiXCR, keeping a single row per CDR3 protein. The profile shows over 130,000 distinct CDR3 sequences, roughly 95% of them singletons. Sequenced input: CD4+ T cells from PBMCs. These receptors were obtained from a human donor with multiple sclerosis. Both conserved end residues are part of each CDR3. The order of the fields is D gene, V gene, J gene, clone size, CDR3 protein, CDR3 DNA. D genes are given only for firm matches. Clone size, where shown, is once, few, many, or a class for clones that have expanded.

d_gene: TRBD2; v_gene: TRBV27; j_gene: TRBJ2-7; abundance: -; CDR3aa: CASNEITGGADEQYF; CDR3nt: TGTGCCAGCAACGAAATTACGGGGGGGGCCGACGAGCAGTACTTC
d_gene: TRBD1; v_gene: TRBV14; j_gene: TRBJ2-1; abundance: -; CDR3aa: CASSQGRTGDNEQFF; CDR3nt: TGTGCCAGCAGCCAAGGCAGGACAGGCGACAATGAGCAGTTCTTC
d_gene: TRBD1; v_gene: TRBV18; j_gene: TRBJ1-5; abundance: -; CDR3aa: CASSRGQGHQPQHF; CDR3nt: TGTGCCAGCTCACGGGGACAGGGCCATCAGCCCCAGCATTTT
d_gene: TRBD1; v_gene: TRBV28; j_gene: TRBJ1-4; abundance: -; CDR3aa: CASSSAGTAREVFF; CDR3nt: TGTGCCAGCAGTTCCGCCGGGACAGCCAGGGAGGTGTTTTTT
d_gene: -; v_gene: TRBV2; j_gene: TRBJ2-3; abundance: few; CDR3aa: CASSGVDTQYF; CDR3nt: TGTGCCAGCAGTGGGGTAGATACGCAGTATTTT
d_gene: -; v_gene: TRBV13; j_gene: TRBJ1-2; abundance: -; CDR3aa: CASSQGSRYTF; CDR3nt: TGTGCCAGCAGCCAGGGTAGTCGGTACACCTTC
d_gene: -; v_gene: TRBV29-1; j_gene: TRBJ2-4; abundance: -; CDR3aa: CSADPGTGGRVQYF; CDR3nt: TGCAGCGCGGACCCCGGGACCGGGGGCCGGGTTCAGTACTTC
d_gene: TRBD2; v_gene: TRBV3-1; j_gene: TRBJ2-2; abundance: -; CDR3aa: CASSYGTSGRRGELFF; CDR3nt: TGTGCCAGCAGCTACGGGACTAGCGGGAGACGGGGGGAGCTGTTTTTT
d_gene: -; v_gene: TRBV29-1; j_gene: TRBJ2-3; abundance: -; CDR3aa: CSADGSTDTQYF; CDR3nt: TGCAGCGCCGACGGATCCACAGATACGCAGTATTTT
d_gene: TRBD2; v_gene: TRBV6-5; j_gene: TRBJ2-3; abundance: -; CDR3aa: CASSYPPSGVLTDTQYF; CDR3nt: TGTGCCAGCAGTTACCCCCCTAGCGGGGTCCTCACAGATACGCAGTATTTT
d_gene: -; v_gene: TRBV7-8; j_gene: TRBJ1-2; abundance: -; CDR3aa: CASSPSRAGIYGYTF; CDR3nt: TGTGCCAGCAGCCCCAGTCGGGCAGGGATATATGGCTACACCTTC
d_gene: -; v_gene: TRBV19; j_gene: TRBJ1-5; abundance: -; CDR3aa: CASSARAGTSNQPQHF; CDR3nt: TGTGCCAGTAGTGCCCGGGCCGGGACTAGCAATCAGCCCCAGCATTTT
d_gene: TRBD1; v_gene: TRBV7-8; j_gene: TRBJ2-1; abundance: once; CDR3aa: CASRRDREGGEQFF; CDR3nt: TGTGCCAGCAGGCGGGACAGGGAAGGGGGTGAGCAGTTCTTC
d_gene: -; v_gene: TRBV20-1; j_gene: TRBJ2-3; abundance: once; CDR3aa: CSAKRATDTQYF; CDR3nt: TGCAGTGCCAAGCGGGCGACAGATACGCAGTATTTT
d_gene: -; v_gene: TRBV3-1; j_gene: TRBJ2-1; abundance: -; CDR3aa: CASSQFTGPSEQFF; CDR3nt: TGTGCCAGCAGCCAATTTACGGGACCTAGTGAGCAGTTCTTC
d_gene: -; v_gene: TRBV9; j_gene: TRBJ2-5; abundance: -; CDR3aa: CASSIGDTQYF; CDR3nt: TGTGCCAGCAGCATTGGGGATACCCAGTACTTC
d_gene: -; v_gene: TRBV7-2; j_gene: TRBJ2-6; abundance: -; CDR3aa: CASSLYPGSGANVLTF; CDR3nt: TGTGCCAGCAGCTTATATCCAGGCTCTGGGGCCAACGTCCTGACTTTC
d_gene: -; v_gene: TRBV29-1; j_gene: TRBJ2-7; abundance: -; CDR3aa: CSVAGPTYEQYF; CDR3nt: TGCAGCGTAGCAGGACCCACCTACGAGCAGTACTTC
d_gene: -; v_gene: TRBV2; j_gene: TRBJ1-1; abundance: -; CDR3aa: CASAGHLNTEAFF; CDR3nt: TGTGCCAGCGCGGGACATCTGAACACTGAAGCTTTCTTT
d_gene: TRBD1; v_gene: TRBV20-1; j_gene: TRBJ2-5; abundance: -; CDR3aa: CSALDRIRETQYF; CDR3nt: TGCAGTGCCCTGGACAGGATTCGAGAGACCCAGTACTTC
d_gene: TRBD1; v_gene: TRBV20-1; j_gene: TRBJ1-1; abundance: -; CDR3aa: CSAQPGQGVPEAFF; CDR3nt: TGCAGTGCGCAACCGGGACAGGGGGTACCTGAAGCTTTCTTT
d_gene: -; v_gene: TRBV30; j_gene: TRBJ2-2; abundance: -; CDR3aa: CAWSVRGTGELFF; CDR3nt: TGTGCCTGGAGTGTCAGGGGCACCGGGGAGCTGTTTTTT
d_gene: TRBD2; v_gene: TRBV7-7; j_gene: TRBJ2-3; abundance: -; CDR3aa: CASSTTSGGIHTQYF; CDR3nt: TGTGCCAGCAGCACGACTAGCGGGGGTATCCATACGCAGTATTTT
d_gene: -; v_gene: TRBV7-2; j_gene: TRBJ2-7; abundance: few; CDR3aa: CASSLVPGYEQYF; CDR3nt: TGTGCCAGCAGCTTAGTCCCCGGTTACGAGCAGTACTTC